This is a list of T cell receptor beta chains from one sample in a study of cytomegalovirus exposure and HLA in healthy donors. Sequencing used immunoSEQ multiplex PCR; TCRdb keeps in-frame clones, though not all of them. Among around 180,000 clones listed, roughly 88% were seen once. Specimen: PBMCs. The receptor set was obtained from a boy under 10 years old in good health and CMV-seronegative. Both conserved end residues are part of each CDR3. The D gene is left open where the match is weak. Where a row states a size, it is once, few, many or the class of an expanded clone; other rows omit it.

D gene	V gene	clone size	J gene	CDR3 DNA	CDR3 protein
TRBD1	TRBV6-1	.	TRBJ2-7	TGTGCCAGCAGTGAATATCATGAGACAGGGACGGTAGAGCAGTACTTC	CASSEYHETGTVEQYF
TRBD1	TRBV19	.	TRBJ2-7	TGTGCCAGTAGTCTTACAGGGGGGATTAACGAGCAGTACTTC	CASSLTGGINEQYF
.	TRBV7-8	.	TRBJ2-1	TGTGCCAGCAGCTTAGGGGCGGGCCGCAATGAGCAGTTCTTC	CASSLGAGRNEQFF
.	TRBV7-2	.	TRBJ1-2	TGTGCCAGCAGCTTAGATCTCTCGGGGTACACCTTC	CASSLDLSGYTF
.	TRBV29-1	.	TRBJ2-2	TGCAGCGCGACAGGCTCCGGGGAGCTGTTTTTT	CSATGSGELFF
.	TRBV9	once	TRBJ2-3	TGTGCCAGCAGCCCGCGGGAAGGGAGCACAGATACGCAGTATTTT	CASSPREGSTDTQYF
.	TRBV19	once	TRBJ1-2	TGTGCCAGTAGTATGAGGGTGGACTATGGCTACACCTTC	CASSMRVDYGYTF
.	TRBV27	.	TRBJ2-5	TGTGCCAGCAGTACTTACTACCCGAGTTTGGGGACCCAGTACTTC	CASSTYYPSLGTQYF
TRBD2	TRBV19	.	TRBJ2-1	TGTGCCAGTAGTCCCGGCAGGGAGGGTTCCGTTGGGCAGTTCTTC	CASSPGREGSVGQFF
TRBD1	TRBV28	once	TRBJ1-5	TGTGCCAGCAGGGAGCAGGGGGCGAACAATCAGCCCCAGCATTTT	CASREQGANNQPQHF
.	TRBV18	.	TRBJ2-5	TGTGCCAGCTCACCAAGGGGCGTTGAGACCCAGTACTTC	CASSPRGVETQYF
TRBD1	TRBV12-5	few	TRBJ2-7	TGTGCTAGTGGTTCCACAGAGACAGGGGAGGCCTACGAGCAGTACTTC	CASGSTETGEAYEQYF
.	TRBV7-8	once	TRBJ2-1	TGTGCCAGCAGCCCCCAGTCCCTCCCCAACCAGGAGCAGTTCTTC	CASSPQSLPNQEQFF
.	TRBV5-1	.	TRBJ1-1	TGCGCCAGCAGCTTGGGTAGGAACACTGAAGCTTTCTTT	CASSLGRNTEAFF
.	TRBV20-1	.	TRBJ2-5	TGCAGTGCTGGAGAGCGGCCCCAGTACTTC	CSAGERPQYF
TRBD1	TRBV6-5	.	TRBJ1-4	TGTGCCAGCAGTGCGGGACAGGGGTACAAAAAACTGTTTTTT	CASSAGQGYKKLFF
.	TRBV2	.	TRBJ2-1	TGTGCCAGCCTGGGGAGTTACAATGAGCAGTTCTTC	CASLGSYNEQFF
.	TRBV7-2	.	TRBJ1-2	TGTGCCAGCAGCCCAGGAACAGGGTACTATGGCTACACCTTC	CASSPGTGYYGYTF
.	TRBV19	.	TRBJ2-4	TGTGCCAGTAGTATTGCGTCAGGAAACATTCAGTACTTC	CASSIASGNIQYF
.	TRBV2	.	TRBJ2-1	TGTGCCAGCAGTGATAGTACTTTAAATGAGCAGTTCTTC	CASSDSTLNEQFF
.	TRBV4-2	.	TRBJ2-1	TGTGCCAGCAGCCCAGGACTTGGCAGGTACAATGAGCAGTTCTTC	CASSPGLGRYNEQFF
TRBD2	TRBV7-8	.	TRBJ2-7	TGTGCCAGCAGCTTATCAGGGAGGGAGTCCATGGGGGTTAACTACGAGCAGTACTTC	CASSLSGRESMGVNYEQYF
.	TRBV4-3	.	TRBJ1-2	TGCGCCAGCAGCCAAGGTTTCGGGGGGCCGGGTGGCTACACCTTC	CASSQGFGGPGGYTF
.	TRBV5-1	.	TRBJ1-2	TGCGCCAGCAGCTTTGGCAGTCTCAACTATGGCTACACCTTC	CASSFGSLNYGYTF
.	TRBV7-8	.	TRBJ1-2	TGTGCCAGCAGCTTTGGGGCCGACTATGGCTACACCTTC	CASSFGADYGYTF
.	TRBV11-2	.	TRBJ2-3	TGTGCCAGCAGCTTATCTCTAGGGGCCGATACGCAGTATTTT	CASSLSLGADTQYF
TRBD2	TRBV23-1	.	TRBJ2-1	TGCGCCAGACTAGCGGGAGACTACAATGAGCAGTTCTTC	CARLAGDYNEQFF
.	TRBV4-1	.	TRBJ1-1	TGCGCCAGCAGCCAAGTCTTCGGGGGGGGTGGGAACACTGAAGCTTTCTTT	CASSQVFGGGGNTEAFF
.	TRBV6-5	.	TRBJ1-2	TGTGCCAGCAGTTCACAGGGACCCTATGGCTACACCTTC	CASSSQGPYGYTF
TRBD2	TRBV7-8	few	TRBJ2-7	TGTGCCAGCAGCCCGATATCGACTAGCGGAGACCTACCTGGCGAGCAGTACTTC	CASSPISTSGDLPGEQYF
TRBD2	TRBV2	.	TRBJ2-5	TGTGCCAGCAGCCGGGGACTAGTGGAGACCCAGTACTTC	CASSRGLVETQYF
.	TRBV4-3	.	TRBJ1-4	TGCGCCAGCAGCCAAAGGGGAGGGACTAATGAAAAACTGTTTTTT	CASSQRGGTNEKLFF
TRBD2	TRBV11-2	.	TRBJ2-7	TGTGCCAGCAGGCCGGGGGGAGGCGAGCAGTACTTC	CASRPGGGEQYF